This T cell receptor beta chain is from a study of T and B cells in COVID-19 patients (dated by TCRdb to between 2020 and 2021). Broadly, across the study: Using TRB and IGH repertoire sequencing of peripheral blood, the study characterized adaptive immunity in COVID-19 patients who had active infection or had recovered. A recovered cohort comprised 19 patients contributing about 22 samples, mostly after mild to moderate COVID-19 managed as outpatients. Median age was about 34 years in the recovered cohort versus 67 years in the active-infection cohort. Critical illness requiring mechanical ventilation or ECMO was present in about 60% of the 20 patients in the active-infection cohort. In the active-infection cohort, about 90% of the roughly 20 patients had comorbidities linked to unfavorable COVID-19 outcome. The repository of TCR and BCR sequences included roughly 70 time points from around 35 patients, and more than 7 million TCR sequences were analysed. Two patients belonged to both the recovered and active cohorts because samples were available from active disease and after recovery. An age-matched reference group of 39 healthy donors negative for COVID-19 antibodies was used as the comparison for repertoire analyses. As many as 9 follow-up blood samples were taken per patient, and some of the samples covered different disease stages within the same individual. What the research found in general, with its limitations: Few blood samples were available from mildly ill patients while symptoms were present or from severe cases at early time points. Specific T cell subsets (CD4+/Treg/CD8+) and sorted SARS-CoV-2-responsive or tetramer+ T cells had not yet been sequenced, and the corresponding sequencing experiments were ongoing. TRB repertoires were found to be highly clonal in active COVID-19, whereas diversity and richness at recovery were found to rise above healthy donor levels. The cohort was judged too small for assessing how HLA contributes to COVID-19 susceptibility or severity. The recovered cohort had 2,400 or so exclusive TCR clusters, including about 34 low-pGen clusters. Prospective validation of the reported TCR clusters was stated to be required before clinical use. Strongly skewed TRBV/TRBJ gene usage was reported in patients with COVID-19.

The CDR3 spans 13 residues, from the cysteine through the phenylalanine. Only CDR3 DNA remains: 39 bases, in frame from the first base. The germline V gene gives CDR1 as SGHDN and CDR2 as FVKESK. V is reduced by 7 bases and J by 3 bases, leaving a spacing of 12 bases between them. This clonotype was observed a few times. Its antigen target is currently unknown. No much larger clone exists at a distance of one base, and base qualities are not known. TCRdb shows the sequencer as Illumina MiSeq. Multiplex PCR with BIOMED2 TRB-A/B primer pools was used to amplify the TRB rearrangements. Illumina-compatible adapters and 7-nucleotide sample barcodes were attached to the amplicons in two consecutive PCRs. All library PCRs used Phusion HS II polymerase. The amplicons were purified from gel with the NucleoSpin Gel and PCR Clean-up kit, measured on Qubit, and then pooled at 4 to 5 nM. Amplicon pool quality was checked on an Agilent 2100 Bioanalyzer before Illumina next-generation sequencing. The authors' analysis ran thus. TRB rearrangements were annotated with MiXCR 3.0.8 using the default MiXCR reference library. Non-productive reads and sequences with fewer than 2 reads were removed, and every unique CDR3 nucleotide sequence was treated as one clone. Clonality, diversity, richness and V-J gene usage were calculated in R 3.5.1. TCR clustering by CDR3 similarity used GLIPH2, with generation probabilities calculated by OLGA. Only GLIPH2 clusters containing at least four unique TCR clonotypes present in at least three individuals were kept. The public reads were quality trimmed at Q25 with fastp and then assembled into clones with MiXCR by TCRdb, keeping productive beta chains. Rows are combined by CDR3 protein, so each entry shows the most common genes and DNA. The V and J calls here are based on TCRdb, not the publication. The sample table shows 15,000 to 20,000 distinct CDR3 sequences, and under 30% are seen once. Around 4.2% of the sample belongs to the ten largest clones.

TRB repertoires were amplified using 250-500 ng of genomic DNA isolated from blood. The sample consisted of blood. This receptor was obtained from a human donor who had recovered from COVID-19. Recombination joined TRBV14 with TRBJ1-1; TRBD1 might be the D gene, on 5 matching bases. The CDR3 protein: CASNRQWYTEAFF. The bases read TGTGCCAGCAACAGGCAGTGGTACACTGAAGCTTTCTTT.